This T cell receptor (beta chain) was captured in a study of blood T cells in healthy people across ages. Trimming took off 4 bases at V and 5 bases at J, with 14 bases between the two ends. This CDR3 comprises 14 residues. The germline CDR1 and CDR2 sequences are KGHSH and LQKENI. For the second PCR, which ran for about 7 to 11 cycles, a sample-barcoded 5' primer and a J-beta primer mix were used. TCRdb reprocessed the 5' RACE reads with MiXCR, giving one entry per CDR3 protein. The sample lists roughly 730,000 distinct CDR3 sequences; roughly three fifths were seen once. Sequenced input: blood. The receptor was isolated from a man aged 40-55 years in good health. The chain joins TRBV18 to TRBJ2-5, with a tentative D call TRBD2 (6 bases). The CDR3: CASSLSRGTETQYF. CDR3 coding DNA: TGTGCCAGCTCACTCTCTCGGGGGACGGAGACCCAGTACTTC.